Shown below are 27 T cell receptor beta chains from a single sample sequenced in a study of human T cells and chemical hapten exposure. Specified time point: patch test 3, about 24 weeks after DPC sensitization. The treatment denotes: therapeutic diphenylcyclopropenone sensitization with weekly scalp DPC. One entry per CDR3 protein results from TCRdb running MiXCR on the RACE reads. The data show 50,000 to 60,000 distinct CDR3 sequences, with roughly an eighth seen just once and roughly 2.4% held by the top ten. Here the sequenced sample was whole blood, taken in connection with sensitization to the hapten diphenylcyclopropenone (DPC). Receptors originate from a young man with alopecia areata. Some clones in this sample may be carry-over from other donors' samples.

This clonotype was counted many times. The chain joins TRBV11-1 to TRBJ1-1; a weak D match, TRBD1 (6 bases). In germline, CDR1 is SGHAT, CDR2 FQDESV (reference sequence). V lost 5 bases to trimming and J lost 1 base, with 11 bases between them. The CDR3 totals 14 residues. CDR3 DNA: TGTGCCAGCAGCCCAAAGACAGGGAACACTGAAGCTTTCTTT. It is translated as CASSPKTGNTEAFF. Combining the CDR3 with reference TRBV11-1 and TRBJ1-1 gives the whole variable domain EAEVAQSPRYKITEKSQAVAFWCDPISGHATLYWYRQILGQGPELLVQFQDESVVDDSQLPKDRFSAERLKGVDSTLKIQPAELGDSAMYLCASSPKTGNTEAFFGQGTRLTVV.

This clonotype was counted a few times. V is TRBV7-9 and J is TRBJ2-3; D is uncertain. V lost 5 bases and J lost 8, with 14 bases in between. CDR3 length: 13 residues. The germline gives CDR1 SEHNR, CDR2 FQNEAQ (reference sequence). CDR3 DNA: TGTGCCAGCAGCCCAATTCACGAGGTTACGCAGTATTTT. It yields the protein CASSPIHEVTQYF.

This clonotype occurred many times. The rearrangement joins TRBV28 to TRBJ2-5, with unresolved D. Looked up from germline, CDR1 is MDHEN and CDR2 is SYDVKM. CDR3 length equals 13 residues. Trimming left V 8 bases short and J 5 bases short, with 15 bases between. The CDR3 loop is CASGPRRQETQYF. DNA for the CDR3: TGTGCCAGCGGGCCCCGGCGCCAGGAGACCCAGTACTTC.

The sample holds a few counts of this clonotype. J is TRBJ2-7 and V is TRBV6-2 or TRBV6-3; 7 nucleotides agree with TRBD1. The CDR3 is 13 amino acids. CDR1 is MNHEY, CDR2 SVGEGT, per germline. J gave up 2 bases and V 7 bases, and 5 bases lay outside the gene matches. Written as DNA, the CDR3 is TGTGCCAGCAAAGCAGGGGGAGCCTACGAGCAGTACTTC. It translates to CASKAGGAYEQYF.

This clonotype was detected only a few times. J is TRBJ1-3 and V is TRBV5-6; the D is unclear. V lost 2 bases and J 3 bases, leaving 12 bases between the germline ends. The CDR3 extends over 15 amino acids. The germline gives CDR1 SGHDT, CDR2 YYEEEE. CDR3 nucleotide sequence: TGTGCCAGCAGCTTTGAAGGGAATGATGGAAACACCATATATTTT. It translates to CASSFEGNDGNTIYF.

This clonotype appeared many times. This sequence joins TRBV11-2 and TRBJ1-5; perhaps TRBD1 as D (6 bases). The germline gives CDR1 SGHAT, CDR2 FQNNGV. This CDR3 contains 16 residues. The ends were cut back, 5 bases at V and 2 bases at J, with 16 bases in the middle. The CDR3 sequence is CASSPGQLGGNQPQHF. The CDR3 region has the DNA TGTGCCAGCAGCCCCGGACAGTTGGGCGGCAATCAGCCCCAGCATTTT.

This clonotype was seen more than once but under ten times. V usage is TRBV11-1 and J usage is TRBJ2-2; 12 bases fit TRBD2. Germline V gene lookup returns CDR1 SGHAT and CDR2 FQDESV (reference sequence). V gave up 2 bases and J gave up 4 bases; unmatched junction bases: 5. The CDR3 is made up of 17 amino acids. This CDR3 is CASSLTGLAGSTGELFF. In nucleotides, the CDR3 is TGTGCCAGCAGCTTAACCGGACTAGCGGGGAGCACCGGGGAGCTGTTTTTT.

The chain recombines TRBV7-2 with TRBJ1-5, with D unresolved. The CDR3 covers 15 residues. Germline V gene data show CDR1 as SGHTA and CDR2 as FQGNSA. V was cut by 4 bases and J by 1 base, with 11 bases left in between. The CDR3 sequence is CASSSVLGSNQPQHF. Here the CDR3 DNA reads TGTGCCAGCAGCTCCGTCCTAGGGAGCAATCAGCCCCAGCATTTT.

The chain uses TRBV30 and TRBJ2-7; D is ambiguous. Looked up from germline, CDR1 is GTSNPN and CDR2 is SVGIG (reference sequence). V dropped 7 bases and J dropped 2 bases, with 15 bases sitting between them. This CDR3 spans 13 amino acids. CDR3 protein: CASLGKGTYEQYF. DNA for the CDR3: TGTGCCTCCCTGGGAAAAGGGACCTACGAGCAGTACTTC.

This clonotype was observed a handful of times. A much larger clone sits a single nucleotide away, making a read error possible. The chain combines TRBV27 with TRBJ1-1, with D maybe TRBD1 (5 bases). The V gene lost 4 bases and the J gene lost 1 base, with 7 bases spanning the gap. Germline V lookup: CDR1 MNHEY, CDR2 SMNVEV (reference sequence). The CDR3 totals 13 residues. The CDR3: CASSYDRNTEAFF. The DNA for the CDR3 is TGTGCCAGCAGTTACGACAGGAACACTGAAGCTTTCTTT.

This clonotype appeared a few times. CDR3 nucleotide sequence: TGCAGCGTGGTCAGGGGGGCCGAAGATACGCAGTATTTT. Translating it yields CSVVRGAEDTQYF. V is TRBV29-1 and J is TRBJ2-3; maybe TRBD1 (7 bases). This CDR3 comprises 13 residues. Per germline, CDR1 SQVTM and CDR2 ANQGSEA. With 6 bases removed from V and 5 bases from J, the gap between germline ends came to 15 bases.

This clonotype was picked up a small number of times. This chain connects TRBV9 to TRBJ1-2; D is unclear. This CDR3 has 8 amino acids. V lost 4 bases, J lost 12 bases, and 4 bases lay in between. Germline loops: CDR1 SGDLS, CDR2 YYNGEE. The DNA for the CDR3 is TGTGCCAGCAGCCCCCACACCTTC. Translated, it gives CASSPHTF. Based on the CDR3 plus reference TRBV9 and TRBJ1-2, the full variable domain is DSGVTQTPKHLITATGQRVTLRCSPRSGDLSVYWYQQSLDQGLQFLIQYYNGEERAKGNILERFSAQQFPDLHSELNLSSLELGDSALYFCASSPHTFGSGTRLTVV.

This clonotype showed up many times. This chain uses TRBV25-1 with TRBJ2-3; tentatively, D is TRBD2 (5 bases). From germline, CDR1 is MGHDK and CDR2 SYGVNS. Trimming left V 1 base short and J 1 base short, with 12 bases between. This CDR3 comprises 16 residues. CDR3 sequence reads: CASSEFTAAGTDTQYF. CDR3 sequence (DNA): TGTGCCAGCAGTGAATTTACAGCGGCAGGCACAGATACGCAGTATTTT.

This chain joins TRBV28 and TRBJ1-2; D is undetermined. V lost 5 bases, J lost 7 bases, and 8 bases lay in between. CDR3 length: 11 amino acids. CDR1 MDHEN and CDR2 SYDVKM come from the germline V gene. The chain's CDR3 is CASSPDLGYTF. The CDR3 region has the DNA TGTGCCAGCAGTCCCGATCTTGGCTACACCTTC.

A few counts support this clonotype. This chain connects TRBV15 to TRBJ1-1; the D gene is possibly TRBD1 (5 bases). The CDR3 has 14 amino acids. Trimming took 1 base from V and 1 from J, leaving 7 bases between them. From germline, CDR1 is LNHNV and CDR2 YYDKDF (reference sequence). The CDR3 nucleotides read TGTGCCACCAGCAGAGGAACAGGGAACACTGAAGCTTTCTTT. Its protein is CATSRGTGNTEAFF.

This clonotype was counted only a few times. The chain combines TRBV7-9 with TRBJ2-7; tentatively, D is TRBD1 or TRBD2 (5 bases each). V lost 4 bases and J lost 5, with 9 bases in between. Germline values: CDR1 SEHNR, CDR2 FQNEAQ (reference sequence). The CDR3 length is 12 residues. CDR3 sequence reads: CASSSPGHEQYF. CDR3 coding DNA: TGTGCCAGCAGCTCGCCGGGACACGAGCAGTACTTC.

The J gene is TRBJ2-7, the V gene TRBV10-3; D ambiguous. The V gene lost 9 bases and the J gene lost 0 bases, with 18 bases spanning the gap. The CDR3 length is 15 residues. Germline V gene sequence: CDR1 ENHRY, CDR2 SYGVKD. The CDR3 region is CAIMEYGPSSYEQYF. In nucleotides, the CDR3 is TGTGCCATTATGGAGTATGGGCCGAGCTCCTACGAGCAGTACTTC.

This sequence joins TRBV29-1 and TRBJ1-2; 7 bases map to TRBD1. The CDR3 runs to 14 residues. Germline V gene data show CDR1 as SQVTM and CDR2 as ANQGSEA. V was pared by 3 bases and J by 4 bases, with 8 bases of the junction left unmatched. The CDR3 here is CSVDLTGDAYGYTF. Written as DNA, the CDR3 is TGCAGCGTTGATCTCACAGGGGATGCCTATGGCTACACCTTC. The full variable domain, in which reference TRBV29-1 and TRBJ1-2 provide the parts outside the CDR3, is SAVISQKPSRDICQRGTSLTIQCQVDSQVTMMFWYRQQPGQSLTLIATANQGSEATYESGFVIDKFPISRPNLTFSTLTVSNMSPEDSSIYLCSVDLTGDAYGYTFGSGTRLTVV.

This clonotype was recorded a few times. This sequence joins TRBV7-9 and TRBJ2-1; 8 bases are a match to TRBD2. Unmatched junction bases numbered 3, after V lost 2 bases and J lost 3 bases. The germline CDR1 and CDR2 sequences are SEHNR and FQNEAQ (reference sequence). This CDR3 region has 15 residues. The CDR3 loop is CASSLSGSGYNEQFF. The CDR3 DNA sequence: TGTGCCAGCAGCTTAAGCGGGAGCGGCTACAATGAGCAGTTCTTC.

The V gene is TRBV28, the J gene TRBJ1-5; the match to TRBD1 covers 10 bases. With V trimmed by 8 bases and J by 5 bases, 18 bases remained unmatched. Germline loops: CDR1 MDHEN, CDR2 SYDVKM. This CDR3 spans 18 amino acids. CDR3 DNA sequence: TGTGCCAGCCGACGACAGGGGGCGAAAGTAGGGTATGATCAGCCCCAGCATTTT. It translates to CASRRQGAKVGYDQPQHF.

The table lists this clonotype with a few counts. This chain links TRBV29-1 with TRBJ2-3; 15 nucleotides agree with TRBD2. The CDR3 sequence is 18 residues long. With V trimmed by 0 bases and J by 4 bases, 8 bases remained unmatched. The germline gives CDR1 SQVTM, CDR2 ANQGSEA. The CDR3 bases are TGCAGCGTTGAAGATCAGGGACTAGCGGGGGGCCCTCCAGATACGCAGTATTTT. Amino acids: CSVEDQGLAGGPPDTQYF.

This clonotype showed up many times. This chain links TRBV7-2 with TRBJ2-1, with 12 bases fitting TRBD2. The CDR3 has 20 residues. Per germline, CDR1 SGHTA and CDR2 FQGNSA. Germline trimming cut 6 bases from V and 7 bases from J; bases unmatched to any gene: 22. The CDR3 spells CASRPTHGLAGSLSSNEQFF. In DNA, the CDR3 is TGTGCCAGCAGGCCAACCCACGGACTAGCGGGGTCTCTTTCGTCGAATGAGCAGTTCTTC.

This clonotype came up many times. V gene TRBV28 combines with J gene TRBJ1-1; maybe TRBD1 (5 bases). Germline loops: CDR1 MDHEN, CDR2 SYDVKM. The CDR3 has 16 amino acids. V was clipped by 5 bases and J by 4 bases, with 20 bases between them. The CDR3 DNA follows: TGTGCCAGCAGTCTAAACCTCAATCGGGGGGGCACTGAAGCTTTCTTT. Its translation: CASSLNLNRGGTEAFF.

The table lists this clonotype with a few counts. This sequence joins TRBV7-6 and TRBJ2-3; 10 bases match TRBD2. The germline V gene has CDR1 SGHVS and CDR2 FNYEAQ. This CDR3 has 15 amino acids. V was pared by 2 bases and J by 4 bases, with 3 bases of the junction left unmatched. The CDR3 region is CASSLSSGGADTQYF. DNA of the CDR3: TGTGCCAGCAGCTTATCAAGCGGGGGGGCAGATACGCAGTATTTT.

There are a few counts of this clonotype. The DNA for the CDR3 is TGTGCCAGCAGCCCCACGCGGGGGGGGACGGAGACCCAGTACTTC. This sequence encodes CASSPTRGGTETQYF. This chain links TRBV5-6 with TRBJ2-5, with 9 bases matching TRBD2. Per the germline V gene, CDR1 is SGHDT and CDR2 is YYEEEE. The CDR3 length is 15 residues. The trim removed 4 bases at V and 5 bases at J, leaving 9 bases unmatched.

This clonotype was seen repeatedly, ten times or more. The gene calls are TRBV4-3 and TRBJ2-5; D call uncertain. CDR3 length: 19 amino acids. Germline V gene lookup returns CDR1 LGHNA and CDR2 YSLEER. V lost 0 bases and J lost 4, with 24 bases in between. Here the CDR3 reads CASSQDLFRIPPFGETQYF. Here the CDR3 DNA reads TGCGCCAGCAGCCAAGATCTTTTTCGGATCCCACCCTTCGGAGAGACCCAGTACTTC.

By proportion, this clonotype is medium-sized. This chain uses TRBV20-1 with TRBJ1-1; TRBD1 might be the D (6 bases). Between the trimmed V and J ends, which lost 1 base and 2 bases, there was a span of 17 bases. The CDR3 totals 16 residues. Germline lookup yields CDR1 DFQATT and CDR2 SNEGSKA (reference sequence). The CDR3 DNA sequence: TGCAGTGCTAGAGCCCTATCCGGGACACTAAACACTGAAGCTTTCTTT. This sequence encodes CSARALSGTLNTEAFF.